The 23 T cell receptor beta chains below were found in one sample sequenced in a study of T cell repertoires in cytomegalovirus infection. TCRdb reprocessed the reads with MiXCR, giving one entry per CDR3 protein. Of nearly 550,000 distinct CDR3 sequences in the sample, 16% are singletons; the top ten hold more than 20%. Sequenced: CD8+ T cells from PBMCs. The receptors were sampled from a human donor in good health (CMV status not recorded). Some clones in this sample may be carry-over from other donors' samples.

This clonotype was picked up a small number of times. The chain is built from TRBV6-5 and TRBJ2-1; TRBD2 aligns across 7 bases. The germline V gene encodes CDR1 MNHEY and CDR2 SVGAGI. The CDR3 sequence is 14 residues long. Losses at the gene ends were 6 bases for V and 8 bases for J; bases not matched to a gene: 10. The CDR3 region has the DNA TGTGCCAGCAGCCTAGCGGAGGGGACCCATGAGCAGTTCTTC. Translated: CASSLAEGTHEQFF.

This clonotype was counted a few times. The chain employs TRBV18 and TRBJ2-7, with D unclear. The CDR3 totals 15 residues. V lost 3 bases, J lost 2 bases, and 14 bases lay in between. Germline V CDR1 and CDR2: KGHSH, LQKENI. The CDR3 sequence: CASSPEARMTYEQYF. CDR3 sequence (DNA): TGTGCCAGCTCACCCGAAGCGCGGATGACCTACGAGCAGTACTTC.

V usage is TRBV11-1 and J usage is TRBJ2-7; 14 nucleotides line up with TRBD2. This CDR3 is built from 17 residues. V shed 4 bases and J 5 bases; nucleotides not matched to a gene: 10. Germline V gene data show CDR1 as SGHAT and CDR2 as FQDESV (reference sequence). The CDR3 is CASSSSWTSGRFHEQYF. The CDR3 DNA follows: TGTGCCAGCAGCTCAAGTTGGACTAGCGGGAGGTTCCACGAGCAGTACTTC.

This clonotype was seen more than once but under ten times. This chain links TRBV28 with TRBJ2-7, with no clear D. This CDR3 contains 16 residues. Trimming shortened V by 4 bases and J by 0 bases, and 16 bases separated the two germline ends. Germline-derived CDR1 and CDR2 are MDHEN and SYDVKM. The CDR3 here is CASSWGVGPSSYEQYF. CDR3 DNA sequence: TGTGCCAGCAGTTGGGGTGTGGGCCCGAGCTCCTACGAGCAGTACTTC.

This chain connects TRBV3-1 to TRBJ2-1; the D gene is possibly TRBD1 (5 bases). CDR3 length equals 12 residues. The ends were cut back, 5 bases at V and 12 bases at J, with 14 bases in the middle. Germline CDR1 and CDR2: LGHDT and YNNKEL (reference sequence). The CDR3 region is CASSNLDNLQFF. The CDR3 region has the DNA TGTGCCAGCAGCAACCTGGACAATTTGCAGTTCTTC.

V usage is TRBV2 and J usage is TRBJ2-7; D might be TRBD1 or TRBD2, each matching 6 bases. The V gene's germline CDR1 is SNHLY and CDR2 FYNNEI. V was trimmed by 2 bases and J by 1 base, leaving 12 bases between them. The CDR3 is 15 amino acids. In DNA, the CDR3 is TGTGCCAGCAGTGAACCCCGGGGGCGGTCCTACGAGCAGTACTTC. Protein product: CASSEPRGRSYEQYF.

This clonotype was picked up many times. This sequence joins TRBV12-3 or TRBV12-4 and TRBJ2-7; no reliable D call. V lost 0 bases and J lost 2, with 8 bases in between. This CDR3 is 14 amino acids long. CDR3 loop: CASSLAESAYEQYF. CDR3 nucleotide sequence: TGTGCCAGCAGTTTAGCCGAGTCCGCCTACGAGCAGTACTTC.

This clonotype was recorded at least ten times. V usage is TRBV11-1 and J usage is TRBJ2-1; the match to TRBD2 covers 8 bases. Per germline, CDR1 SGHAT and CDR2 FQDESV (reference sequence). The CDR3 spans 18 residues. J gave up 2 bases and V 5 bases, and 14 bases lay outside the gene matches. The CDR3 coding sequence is TGTGCCAGCAGCCAACAGGGACCTAGCGGGTTGACCTACAATGAGCAGTTCTTC. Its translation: CASSQQGPSGLTYNEQFF.

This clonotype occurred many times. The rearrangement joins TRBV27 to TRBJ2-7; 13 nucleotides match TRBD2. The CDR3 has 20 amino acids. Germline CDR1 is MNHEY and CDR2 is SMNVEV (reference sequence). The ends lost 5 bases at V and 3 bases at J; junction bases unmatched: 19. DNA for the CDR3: TGTGCCAGCAGTCCTTACCCGACCCGGACTAGCGGGAGTTTGAGCTACGAGCAGTACTTC. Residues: CASSPYPTRTSGSLSYEQYF.

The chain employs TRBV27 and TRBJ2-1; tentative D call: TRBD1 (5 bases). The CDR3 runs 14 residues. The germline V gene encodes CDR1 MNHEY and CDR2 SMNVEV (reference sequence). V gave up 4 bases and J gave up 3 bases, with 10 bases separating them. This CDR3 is CASSSNRLYNEQFF. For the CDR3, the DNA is TGTGCCAGCAGTTCTAACAGGCTCTACAATGAGCAGTTCTTC.

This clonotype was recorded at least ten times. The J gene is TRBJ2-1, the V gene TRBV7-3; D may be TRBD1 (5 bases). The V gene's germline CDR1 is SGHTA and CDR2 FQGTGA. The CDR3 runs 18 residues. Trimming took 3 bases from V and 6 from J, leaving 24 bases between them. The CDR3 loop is CASSFHPPDSVSINEQFF. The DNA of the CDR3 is TGTGCCAGCAGCTTTCACCCTCCTGACAGCGTAAGTATCAATGAGCAGTTCTTC.

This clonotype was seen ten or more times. CDR3 nucleotide sequence: TGTGCCAGCAGCGTACTAGCGAAGGGCGGAGATACGCAGTATTTT. This encodes CASSVLAKGGDTQYF. The genes are TRBV11-2 and TRBJ2-3; TRBD2 aligns across 7 bases. CDR3 size: 15 residues. The J segment lost 5 bases and the V segment lost 5 bases, leaving 10 bases of the junction unmatched. The germline V gene has CDR1 SGHAT and CDR2 FQNNGV.

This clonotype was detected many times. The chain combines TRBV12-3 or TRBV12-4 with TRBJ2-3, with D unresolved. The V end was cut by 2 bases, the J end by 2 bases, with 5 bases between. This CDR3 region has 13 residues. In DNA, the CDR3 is TGTGCCAGCAGTTTAAGGTACACAGATACGCAGTATTTT. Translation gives CASSLRYTDTQYF.

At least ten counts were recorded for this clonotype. The CDR3 bases are TGTGCCAGCAGCTTGGAGGGGTGGGATCAGCCCCAGCATTTT. Protein product: CASSLEGWDQPQHF. This sequence joins TRBV7-9 and TRBJ1-5, with a tentative D call TRBD1 (5 bases). V was cut by 3 bases and J by 5 bases, with 11 bases left in between. The CDR3 covers 14 residues. Germline V CDR1 and CDR2: SEHNR, FQNEAQ (reference sequence). The variable domain in full, completed from reference TRBV7-9 and TRBJ1-5, reads DTGVSQNPRHKITKRGQNVTFRCDPISEHNRLYWYRQTLGQGPEFLTYFQNEAQLEKSRLLSDRFSAERPKGSFSTLEIQRTEQGDSAMYLCASSLEGWDQPQHFGDGTRLSIL.

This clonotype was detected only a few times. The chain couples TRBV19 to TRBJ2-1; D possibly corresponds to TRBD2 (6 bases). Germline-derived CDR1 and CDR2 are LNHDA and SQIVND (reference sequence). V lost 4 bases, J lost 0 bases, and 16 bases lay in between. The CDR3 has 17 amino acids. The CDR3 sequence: CASSRASSASSYNEQFF. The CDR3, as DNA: TGTGCCAGTAGTAGGGCCTCTAGCGCAAGCTCCTACAATGAGCAGTTCTTC. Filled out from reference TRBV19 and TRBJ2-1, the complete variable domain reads DGGITQSPKYLFRKEGQNVTLSCEQNLNHDAMYWYRQDPGQGLRLIYYSQIVNDFQKGDIAEGYSVSREKKESFPLTVTSAQKNPTAFYLCASSRASSASSYNEQFFGPGTRLTVL.

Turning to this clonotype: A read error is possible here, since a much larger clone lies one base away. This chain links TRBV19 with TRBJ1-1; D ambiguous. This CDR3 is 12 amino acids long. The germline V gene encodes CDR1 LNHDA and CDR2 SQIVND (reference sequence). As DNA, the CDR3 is TGTGCCAGTTCAGACTTGAACACTGTAGCTTTCTTT. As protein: CASSDLNTVAFF.

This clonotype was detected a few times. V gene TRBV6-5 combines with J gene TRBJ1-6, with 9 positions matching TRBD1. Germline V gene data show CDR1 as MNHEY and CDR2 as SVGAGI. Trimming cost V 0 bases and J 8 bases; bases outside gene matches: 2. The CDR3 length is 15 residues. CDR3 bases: TGTGCCAGCAGTTACTCGGGACAGGGAGATTCACCCCTCCACTTT. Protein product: CASSYSGQGDSPLHF.

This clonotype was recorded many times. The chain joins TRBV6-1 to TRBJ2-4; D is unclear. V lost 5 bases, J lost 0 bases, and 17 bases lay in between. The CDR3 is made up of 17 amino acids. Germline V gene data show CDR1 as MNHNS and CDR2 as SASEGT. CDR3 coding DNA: TGTGCCAGCAGTACTAACCCTTTAAAGGTAGCCAAAAACATTCAGTACTTC. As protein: CASSTNPLKVAKNIQYF.

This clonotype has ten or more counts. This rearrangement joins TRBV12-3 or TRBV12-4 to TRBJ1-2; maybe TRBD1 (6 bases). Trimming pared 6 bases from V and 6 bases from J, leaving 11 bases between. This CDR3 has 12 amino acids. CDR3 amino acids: CASRQGGNGYTF. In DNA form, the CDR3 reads TGTGCCAGCAGGCAAGGGGGGAATGGCTACACCTTC.

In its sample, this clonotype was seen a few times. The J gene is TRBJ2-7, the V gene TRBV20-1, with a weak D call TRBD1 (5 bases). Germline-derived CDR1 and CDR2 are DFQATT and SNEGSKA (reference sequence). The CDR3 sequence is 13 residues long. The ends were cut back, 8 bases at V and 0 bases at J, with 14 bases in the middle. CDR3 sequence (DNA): TGCAGTACCTATTCAGGGTTCTCCTACGAGCAGTACTTC. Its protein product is CSTYSGFSYEQYF.

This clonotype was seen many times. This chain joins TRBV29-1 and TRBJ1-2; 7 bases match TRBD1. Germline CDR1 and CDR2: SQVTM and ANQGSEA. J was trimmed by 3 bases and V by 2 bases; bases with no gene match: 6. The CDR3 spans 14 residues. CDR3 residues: CSVESPGQYYGYTF. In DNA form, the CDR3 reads TGCAGCGTTGAATCCCCGGGACAGTACTATGGCTACACCTTC.

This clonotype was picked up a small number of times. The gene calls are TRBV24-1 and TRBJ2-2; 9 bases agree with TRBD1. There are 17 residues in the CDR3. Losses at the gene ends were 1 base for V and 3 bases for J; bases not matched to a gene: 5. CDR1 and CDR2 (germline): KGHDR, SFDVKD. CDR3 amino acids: CATSDFAGQGYTGELFF. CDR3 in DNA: TGTGCCACCAGTGATTTTGCGGGACAGGGTTACACCGGGGAGCTGTTTTTT.

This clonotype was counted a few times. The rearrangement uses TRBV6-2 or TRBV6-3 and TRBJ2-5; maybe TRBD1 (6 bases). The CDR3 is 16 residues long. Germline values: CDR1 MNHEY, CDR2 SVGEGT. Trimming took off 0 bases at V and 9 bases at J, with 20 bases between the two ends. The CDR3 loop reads CASSYSSGAGSHAQYF. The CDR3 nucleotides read TGTGCCAGCAGTTACTCCTCAGGGGCAGGATCTCATGCCCAGTACTTC.